The present T cell receptor (beta chain) was sequenced within a study of shared clonotypes between healthy human individuals. Of note for this clone: The target antigen is unknown.

Overall study findings and caveats: Collection of samples was limited to blood; tissue repertoires likely differ. It was the non-shared clonotypes that had lower generation probabilities than clonotypes shared by all four donors.

Method: immunoSEQ multiplex PCR; TCRdb's copy keeps in-frame clones and lacks some. Of more than 1,200,000 clones detected, around 98.5% appear once; the ten largest clones hold about 0.35%. This sequence was found in a man aged 25-40 years in good health. Sequenced sample: naive CD4+ T cells sorted from blood. The subset is: CD45RA+ positively selected.

Written as DNA, the CDR3 is TGTGCCAGCAGCTTATTGGGATCAGGCTTAAAGACCCAGTACTTC. This encodes CASSLLGSGLKTQYF. The chain combines TRBV7-8 with TRBJ2-5; D gene ambiguous. This CDR3 spans 15 amino acids. V gave up 2 bases and J gave up 6 bases, with 16 bases separating them. Germline CDR1 SGHVS, CDR2 FQNEAQ.